This T cell receptor beta chain came from a study of blood T cell repertoires in COVID-19. As for the study in general: The United States, Italy and Spain provided the acute and convalescent COVID-19 samples.

This CDR3 is 13 amino acids long. V was clipped by 5 bases and J by 6 bases, with 10 bases between them. In germline, CDR1 is SGHAT, CDR2 FQNNGV. As handled by the study authors: Amplification from reference gene primers served as the basis for estimated nucleated cell counts. The assay was immunoSEQ multiplex PCR, and TCRdb's table has in-frame clones only and misses some. The V and J calls and clone size are taken from that table; D and trimming were inferred from the DNA. The table includes 63,000 or so clones, about 86% detected once. The sample taken for sequencing was peripheral blood. V is TRBV11-2 and J is TRBJ1-4, with D possibly matching TRBD1 (6 bases). The TCR comes from a man between 65 and 79 years old with active COVID-19. As DNA, the CDR3 is TGTGCCAGCAGCCCGCGACAGGATGAAAAACTGTTTTTT. Translation gives CASSPRQDEKLFF.